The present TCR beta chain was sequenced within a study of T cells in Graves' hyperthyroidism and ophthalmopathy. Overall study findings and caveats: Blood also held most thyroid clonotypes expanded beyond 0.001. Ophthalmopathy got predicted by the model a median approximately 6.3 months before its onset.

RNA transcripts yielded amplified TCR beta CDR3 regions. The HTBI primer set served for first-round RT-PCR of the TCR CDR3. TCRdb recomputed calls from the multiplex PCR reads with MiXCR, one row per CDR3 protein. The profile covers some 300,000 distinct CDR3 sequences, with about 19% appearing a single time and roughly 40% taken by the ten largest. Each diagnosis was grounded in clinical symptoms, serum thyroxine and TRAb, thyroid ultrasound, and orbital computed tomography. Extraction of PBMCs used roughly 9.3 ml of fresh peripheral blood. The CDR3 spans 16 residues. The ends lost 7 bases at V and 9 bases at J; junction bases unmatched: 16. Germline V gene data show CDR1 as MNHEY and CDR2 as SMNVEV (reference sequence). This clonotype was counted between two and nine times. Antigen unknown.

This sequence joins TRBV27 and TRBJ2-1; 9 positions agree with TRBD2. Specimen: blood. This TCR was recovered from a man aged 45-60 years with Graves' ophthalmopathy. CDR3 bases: TGTGCCAGCAACGAGAGGGGCGGGGGGCGGGAGGGTGAGCAGTTCTTC. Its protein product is CASNERGGGREGEQFF.